This TCR beta chain was retrieved from a study of vaccination effects on CD4 cells after COVID-19. Method: immunoSEQ multiplex PCR; TCRdb's copy keeps in-frame clones and lacks some. The sample comprises around 46,000 clones, about 74% of which are singletons, and approximately 15% rests with the top ten. This clone was picked up a small number of times. Its target is not known. Antigen-specific CD4+ T cells were first expanded with viral peptide pools by the ViraFEST assay and only then sequenced. Researchers isolated CD4+ T cells once about eleven days of culture had elapsed. Either the mRNA-1273 or the BNT162b2 vaccine was given to participants as two doses. CDR3 length: 14 amino acids. CDR1 and CDR2 from the germline V gene are MNHEY and SVGAGI. Trimming left V 3 bases short and J 8 bases short, with 13 bases between.

The gene calls are TRBV6-5 and TRBJ1-4; D uncertain. The starting material was CD4+ T cells from PBMCs cultured with HCoV-OC43 spike peptides, obtained after COVID-19 vaccination. The subset here: HCoV-OC43 spike overlapping peptide pool stimulation. This clonotype originated in a human donor who received a COVID-19 vaccine. CDR3 region: CASSYVRGREKLFF. The CDR3 DNA follows: TGTGCCAGCAGTTATGTTCGGGGAAGAGAAAAACTGTTTTTT.